The entry below gives a single T cell receptor beta chain sequence along with its context. No antigen is known for it. This sample is drawn from a study of cytomegalovirus exposure and HLA in healthy donors. Whole-study results and caveats: Most TCR sequences were rare, but some public TCRs occurred in many donors. When a later analysis compared HLA-associated TCR beta chains with equally common others, the HLA-associated chains turned out to be more clonally expanded and to have lower generation probabilities.

The CDR3 sequence is 13 residues long. Healthy people donating bone marrow made up the donors. The study ran its PCR with 60 Vbeta and 13 Jbeta primers. This table comes from immunoSEQ multiplex PCR, and its TCRdb copy is limited to in-frame clones, with some not included. Of 120,000 to 150,000 clones listed, roughly 76% are singletons. The sequence was obtained from a man aged 18 to 30 in good health and CMV-seronegative. The chain combines TRBV21-1 with TRBJ2-5; the table's D call, TRBD2, has no DNA check behind it. TRBV21-1 is a recognized pseudogene. Sequences were obtained from PBMCs. The CDR3 region is CASSKGLAKTQYF. CDR3 bases: TGTGCCAGCAGCAAAGGACTGGCAAAGACCCAGTACTTC.